This T cell receptor (beta chain) was captured by sequencing in a study of neoadjuvant anti-PD-1 for oral cavity cancer. Study background: Non-progressing patients received a fourth nivolumab dose near day 43, then surgery on days 50-56.

This clone is labeled as medium-sized (0.01 to 0.1%). TCRdb keeps only in-frame clones here, not all; method: immunoSEQ multiplex PCR. The profile shows over 5,500 clones, roughly 54% of them singletons. V was clipped by 0 bases and J by 2 bases; unmatched bases: 2. The V gene's germline CDR1 is SGHDN and CDR2 FVKESK. The CDR3 sequence is 15 residues long. The sequence came from a person aged 35 to 85 with oral cavity squamous cell carcinoma. V usage is TRBV14 and J usage is TRBJ2-3, with TRBD2 matching over 7 bases. The sequences come from tumor tissue, collected before nivolumab (anti-PD-1) treatment. The CDR3, as DNA: TGTGCCAGCAGCCAAGAGCGGGGGATCACAGATACGCAGTATTTT. Its protein is CASSQERGITDTQYF.